Below, one TCR beta chain is given with its context. The sample belongs to a study of control samples from healthy donors and cancer patients. Some clones are missing from TCRdb's copy, which holds only in-frame ones; the method was immunoSEQ multiplex PCR. The table has about 84,000 clones, roughly 84% seen once. Sequencing was carried out using PBMCs. This TCR came from a man between 60 and 75 years old with head and neck cancer.

The CDR3 here is CASSWGSTPETQYF. The CDR3 DNA reads as TGTGCCAGCAGCTGGGGCAGTACCCCTGAGACCCAGTACTTC. This rearrangement joins TRBV5-4 to TRBJ2-5, with a possible D match to TRBD1 (5 bases). V shed 3 bases and J shed 5 bases, with 14 bases lying between them. Per germline, CDR1 SGHNT and CDR2 YYREEE (reference sequence). This CDR3 has 14 residues.